Following are 30 T cell receptor beta chains from one sample sequenced in a study of T cell responses to AZD1222 COVID-19 vaccine. The protocol was immunoSEQ multiplex PCR, while the TCRdb copy is restricted to in-frame clones and leaves out a portion. The table shows some 120,000 clones, with roughly nine tenths occurring only once. Sequenced material: peripheral blood, taken 28 days after the second AZD1222 dose. Source of these receptors: an adult who received the AZD1222 COVID-19 vaccine.

The chain joins TRBV7-9 to TRBJ1-1, with D hard to call. The CDR3 has 15 amino acids. The germline V gene encodes CDR1 SEHNR and CDR2 FQNEAQ (reference sequence). V was clipped by 1 base and J by 1 base, with 10 bases between them. The CDR3 here is CASSLGSIQNTEAFF. DNA of the CDR3: TGTGCCAGCAGCTTAGGAAGTATACAGAACACTGAAGCTTTCTTT.

V and J are TRBV14 and TRBJ1-2, with 8 bases identical to TRBD1. The CDR3 is 15 residues long. CDR1 and CDR2 from the germline V gene are SGHDN and FVKESK. Trimming removed 4 bases from V and 9 bases from J; junction bases left unmatched: 13. The CDR3 nucleotides read TGTGCCAGCAGCCCAATAAGGGGGCAGGGGGCGAGCTACACCTTC. Residues: CASSPIRGQGASYTF.

This clone was picked up one time. The chain uses TRBV4-1 and TRBJ2-2; D might be TRBD2 (7 bases). This CDR3 has 17 amino acids. Per the germline V gene, CDR1 is MGHRA and CDR2 is YSYEKL. V lost 7 bases and J 5 bases, leaving 23 bases between the germline ends. The CDR3 here is CASTPGPIKGGTGELFF. Here the CDR3 DNA reads TGCGCCAGCACCCCCGGACCTATAAAGGGGGGGACCGGGGAGCTGTTTTTT.

The gene calls are TRBV27 and TRBJ2-1; 7 bases fit TRBD2. Unmatched junction bases numbered 6, after V lost 2 bases and J lost 5 bases. In germline, CDR1 is MNHEY, CDR2 SMNVEV (reference sequence). The CDR3 extends over 15 amino acids. The CDR3 here is CASSLQRGLNNEQFF. DNA of the CDR3: TGTGCCAGCAGTTTACAACGGGGACTAAACAATGAGCAGTTCTTC.

This clone has a single count. The CDR3: CASSFSGDTEAFF. The CDR3, as DNA: TGTGCCAGCAGCTTTTCAGGGGACACTGAAGCTTTCTTT. The rearrangement joins TRBV7-8 to TRBJ1-1, with TRBD1 as a possible D gene (6 bases). Germline CDR1 SGHVS, CDR2 FQNEAQ. V lost 3 bases, J lost 3 bases, and 8 bases lay in between. This CDR3 spans 13 amino acids.

This chain joins TRBV18 and TRBJ1-5; TRBD1 might be the D (5 bases). Trimming stripped 4 bases from V and 6 bases from J, with 13 bases between. The CDR3 spans 14 residues. In germline, CDR1 is KGHSH, CDR2 LQKENI. The CDR3 bases are TGTGCCAGCTCACGAAATACGAGGGGTCAGCCCCAGCATTTT. Protein product: CASSRNTRGQPQHF.

Remarks on this clone: This sample includes further DNA sequences coding for the same CDR3. The chain employs TRBV13 and TRBJ1-2; TRBD1 is a possible D gene (5 bases). The V end lost 3 bases, the J end lost 3 bases, and 5 bases lay between the germline ends. The CDR3 has 12 amino acids. Germline values: CDR1 PRHDT, CDR2 FYEKMQ (reference sequence). CDR3 residues: CASSLGHYGYTF. The CDR3 coding sequence is TGTGCCAGCAGCTTGGGGCACTATGGCTACACCTTC.

The chain is built from TRBV6-5 and TRBJ1-2; 7 bases align to TRBD1. The CDR3 covers 13 residues. With V trimmed by 6 bases and J by 5 bases, 6 bases remained unmatched. The germline CDR1 and CDR2 sequences are MNHEY and SVGAGI. The DNA of the CDR3 is TGTGCCAGCAGGGCAGGGGGACGGTATGGCTACACCTTC. Amino acids: CASRAGGRYGYTF.

V is TRBV25-1 and J is TRBJ2-3; D is unresolved. Trimming cost V 3 bases and J 1 base, with 11 bases left between them. There are 15 residues in the CDR3. Germline values: CDR1 MGHDK, CDR2 SYGVNS. CDR3 residues: CASSESGMGTDTQYF. CDR3 in DNA: TGTGCCAGCAGTGAGTCTGGAATGGGCACAGATACGCAGTATTTT.

This clone was counted a single time. The rearrangement links TRBV12-5 to TRBJ1-1, with 8 bases fitting TRBD1. The CDR3 runs to 17 residues. Trimming cost V 7 bases and J 8 bases; bases outside gene matches: 21. From germline, CDR1 is LGHNT and CDR2 FRNRAP. The CDR3 is CASASDRVEHRLREAFF. The CDR3 DNA is TGTGCTAGTGCCTCGGACAGGGTAGAACACCGGCTCCGGGAAGCTTTCTTT.

V is TRBV7-3 and J is TRBJ1-1; D unclear. This CDR3 spans 16 amino acids. Germline V CDR1 and CDR2: SGHTA, FQGTGA. V lost 5 bases, J lost 1 base, and 17 bases lay in between. The CDR3 is CASSPGYGSQNTEAFF. For the CDR3, the DNA is TGTGCCAGCAGCCCCGGTTATGGCAGCCAGAACACTGAAGCTTTCTTT.

The rearrangement links TRBV6-1 to TRBJ1-1; D might be TRBD1 (5 bases). Deletions cut 3 bases from V and 5 bases from J, with 13 bases between. The CDR3 length is 14 residues. Germline CDR1 and CDR2: MNHNS and SASEGT. CDR3 DNA: TGTGCCAGCAGTGATCCGGGGGTAGGGACTGAAGCTTTCTTT. Protein sequence: CASSDPGVGTEAFF.

This sequence joins TRBV6-6 and TRBJ2-3; 9 nucleotides agree with TRBD2. The CDR3 spans 14 residues. V trimming: 4 bases; J trimming: 5 bases; junction bases outside the gene matches: 4. Germline V gene lookup returns CDR1 MNHNY and CDR2 SVGAGI (reference sequence). The CDR3: CASSLAGARDTQYF. The CDR3 coding sequence is TGTGCCAGCAGTTTAGCGGGGGCGAGAGATACGCAGTATTTT.

The rearrangement joins TRBV21-1 to TRBJ1-4; the table's D call, TRBD1, was not checked against the DNA. TRBV21-1 is classified as a pseudogene. CDR3 length: 16 amino acids. Here the CDR3 reads CASSKNRQGVGEKLFF. CDR3 DNA sequence: TGTGCCAGCAGCAAAAACCGACAGGGGGTTGGTGAAAAACTGTTTTTT.

The rearrangement links TRBV6-2 or TRBV6-3 to TRBJ2-2; unclear D gene. The CDR3 covers 13 residues. The germline V gene encodes CDR1 MNHEY and CDR2 SVGEGT. Between the trimmed V and J ends, which lost 2 bases and 9 bases, there was a span of 10 bases. CDR3 protein: CASSYAVSWELFF. For the CDR3, the DNA is TGTGCCAGCAGTTACGCGGTTAGCTGGGAGCTGTTTTTT.

The V call is TRBV6-2 or TRBV6-3, the J call TRBJ2-5; D possibly corresponds to TRBD1 (7 bases). Trimming stripped 2 bases from V and 8 bases from J, with 18 bases between. CDR1 and CDR2 (germline): MNHEY, SVGEGT. The CDR3 has 15 amino acids. The CDR3 DNA follows: TGTGCCAGCAGTTACGGGGGGACAGTAAGAATAACCCAGTACTTC. As protein: CASSYGGTVRITQYF.

The V call is TRBV4-2, the J call TRBJ1-4, with TRBD1 as a possible D gene (5 bases). The germline V gene encodes CDR1 LGHNA and CDR2 YNFKEQ. V was shortened by 4 bases and J by 7 bases, with 13 bases between the two germline ends. CDR3 length: 14 amino acids. CDR3 in DNA: TGTGCCAGCAGCCCTGCAGGGTGGGGTGAAAAACTGTTTTTT. Translated, it gives CASSPAGWGEKLFF.

This sequence joins TRBV29-1 and TRBJ2-3; D might be TRBD1 or TRBD2, each matching 5 bases. The CDR3 is 14 amino acids. Trimming stripped 3 bases from V and 4 bases from J, with 14 bases between. Germline V gives CDR1 SQVTM, CDR2 ANQGSEA. The CDR3 bases are TGCAGCGTTGATGGGGGACCCGCAGCAGATACGCAGTATTTT. It codes for CSVDGGPAADTQYF.

In this sample, this clone turned up once. The chain carries TRBV24-1 and TRBJ2-3; D is unclear. CDR3 length equals 13 residues. CDR1 and CDR2 (germline): KGHDR, SFDVKD. V shed 2 bases and J shed 10 bases, with 12 bases lying between them. This chain's CDR3 is CATSDSPWTPQYF. Written as DNA, the CDR3 is TGTGCCACCAGTGATTCGCCCTGGACCCCGCAGTATTTT.

The V and J genes are TRBV5-6 and TRBJ1-5; D is unclear. Germline CDR1 reads SGHDT; CDR2 reads YYEEEE. This CDR3 is built from 16 residues. Trimming removed 3 bases at V and 6 bases at J, with 19 bases between. The CDR3 nucleotides read TGTGCCAGCAGCTCTGTGGGATCTTCTTTCGTTCAGCCCCAGCATTTT. It encodes CASSSVGSSFVQPQHF.

The rearrangement joins TRBV12-3 or TRBV12-4 to TRBJ1-2; 7 positions match TRBD1. The CDR3 has 13 amino acids. Trimming removed 6 bases from V and 3 bases from J; junction bases left unmatched: 4. The chain's CDR3 is CASSPTGDYGYTF. CDR3 coding DNA: TGTGCCAGCAGCCCTACAGGGGACTATGGCTACACCTTC.

The chain links TRBV10-3 to TRBJ1-1; maybe TRBD1 (5 bases). Trimming shortened V by 3 bases and J by 11 bases, and 16 bases separated the two germline ends. This CDR3 comprises 13 residues. Germline assignment: CDR1 ENHRY and CDR2 SYGVKD. The CDR3 loop reads CAISDVTGLAAFF. For the CDR3, the DNA is TGTGCCATCAGTGACGTAACAGGTCTGGCTGCTTTCTTT.

A remark on this clone: The sample contains more than one DNA sequence encoding this CDR3. The V gene is TRBV5-1, the J gene TRBJ2-5; D uncertain. This CDR3 is built from 12 residues. Germline assignment: CDR1 SGHRS and CDR2 YFSETQ. Between the trimmed V and J ends, which lost 0 bases and 3 bases, there was a span of 3 bases. The CDR3 sequence is CASSLGEETQYF. The CDR3, as DNA: TGCGCCAGCAGCTTGGGGGAAGAGACCCAGTACTTC.

In its sample, this clone was seen once. The rearrangement links TRBV30 to TRBJ2-3; TRBD2 matches at 11 bases. Germline assignment: CDR1 GTSNPN and CDR2 SVGIG (reference sequence). V shed 5 bases, J shed 0 bases, and the junction held 10 bases outside the gene matches. This CDR3 is 17 amino acids long. The CDR3 sequence is CAWATSGSTLSTDTQYF. The CDR3 nucleotides read TGTGCCTGGGCAACTAGCGGGAGTACTCTTAGCACAGATACGCAGTATTTT.

The rearrangement links TRBV29-1 to TRBJ2-3; tentatively, D is TRBD2 (5 bases). Looked up from germline, CDR1 is SQVTM and CDR2 is ANQGSEA. V lost 5 bases and J lost 0, with 15 bases in between. This CDR3 contains 15 residues. The DNA of the CDR3 is TGCAGCGTTAAATCTGTAGCGTCGAGCACAGATACGCAGTATTTT. Amino acids: CSVKSVASSTDTQYF.

The chain links TRBV4-2 to TRBJ2-7; D is possibly TRBD1 (6 bases). The CDR3 loop spans 16 amino acids. V was trimmed by 0 bases and J by 2 bases, leaving 14 bases between them. CDR1 and CDR2 from the germline V gene are LGHNA and YNFKEQ. The CDR3 sequence: CASSQDINRVTYEQYF. The CDR3 DNA reads as TGTGCCAGCAGCCAAGATATTAACAGGGTTACCTACGAGCAGTACTTC.

The CDR3 sequence is CASSPSGGGTGELFF. The CDR3 nucleotides are TGTGCCAGCAGCCCGAGCGGGGGTGGCACCGGGGAGCTGTTTTTT. This chain uses TRBV4-2 with TRBJ2-2; TRBD2 matches 8 bases. CDR3 length equals 15 residues. V lost 4 bases to trimming and J lost 4 bases; unmatched junction nucleotides: 5. Germline CDR1 is LGHNA and CDR2 is YNFKEQ.

In this sample, this clone turned up once. The gene calls are TRBV15 and TRBJ1-3; possible D gene TRBD1, 5 bases. V shed 8 bases and J shed 3 bases, with 11 bases lying between them. From germline, CDR1 is LNHNV and CDR2 YYDKDF (reference sequence). The CDR3 is made up of 13 amino acids. The CDR3 region has the DNA TGTGCCACCCAGATCCAGGGTGGAAACACCATATATTTT. It encodes CATQIQGGNTIYF.

This clone was counted only a few times. The chain combines TRBV30 with TRBJ1-4, with D possibly matching TRBD1 (5 bases). Germline loops: CDR1 GTSNPN, CDR2 SVGIG (reference sequence). CDR3 length: 19 amino acids. Trimming cost V 4 bases and J 0 bases, with 24 bases left between them. The CDR3 DNA reads as TGTGCCTGGACAAATAGCCAGACTTGGGGGAAAACAACTAATGAAAAACTGTTTTTT. It is translated as CAWTNSQTWGKTTNEKLFF.

The V call is TRBV3-1 (or the pseudogene TRBV3-2), the J call TRBJ2-7; D is possibly TRBD2 (6 bases). Between the trimmed V and J ends, which lost 1 base and 5 bases, there was a span of 12 bases. This CDR3 spans 14 amino acids. Germline CDR1 and CDR2: LGHDT and YNNKEL (reference sequence). The CDR3 region has the DNA TGTGCCAGCAGCCAAGGTTCGCGGGGAAACGAGCAGTACTTC. It translates to CASSQGSRGNEQYF.